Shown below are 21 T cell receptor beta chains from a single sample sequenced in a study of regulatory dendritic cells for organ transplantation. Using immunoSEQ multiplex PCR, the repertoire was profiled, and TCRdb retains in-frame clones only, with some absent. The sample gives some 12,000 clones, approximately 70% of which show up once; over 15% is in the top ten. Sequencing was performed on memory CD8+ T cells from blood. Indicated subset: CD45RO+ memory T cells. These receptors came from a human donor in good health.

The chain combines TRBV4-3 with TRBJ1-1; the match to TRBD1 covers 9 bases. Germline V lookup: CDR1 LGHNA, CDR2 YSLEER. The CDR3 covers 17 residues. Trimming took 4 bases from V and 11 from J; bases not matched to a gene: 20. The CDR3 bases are TGCGCCAGCAGCCCCAGGGGGGCCAAGACAGGGGGTCTTGTCGCTTTCTTT. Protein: CASSPRGAKTGGLVAFF.

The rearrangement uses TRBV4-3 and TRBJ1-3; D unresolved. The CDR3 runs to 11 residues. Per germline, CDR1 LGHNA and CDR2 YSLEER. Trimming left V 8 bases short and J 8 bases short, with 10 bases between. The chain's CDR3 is CASFNPDTIYF. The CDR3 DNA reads TGCGCCAGCTTCAACCCCGACACCATATATTTT.

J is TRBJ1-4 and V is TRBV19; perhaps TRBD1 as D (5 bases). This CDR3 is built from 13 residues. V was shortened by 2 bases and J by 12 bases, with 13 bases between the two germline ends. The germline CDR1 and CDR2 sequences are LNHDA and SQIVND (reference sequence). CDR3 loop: CASSIFTGAELFF. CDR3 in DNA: TGTGCCAGTAGTATATTCACAGGTGCGGAACTGTTTTTT.

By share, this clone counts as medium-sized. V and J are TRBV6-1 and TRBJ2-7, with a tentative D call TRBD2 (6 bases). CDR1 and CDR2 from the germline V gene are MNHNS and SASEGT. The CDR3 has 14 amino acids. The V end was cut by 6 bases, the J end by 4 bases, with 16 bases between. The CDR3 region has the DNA TGTGCCAGCAGGGGGGGACTTCCCCCTTACGAGCAGTACTTC. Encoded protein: CASRGGLPPYEQYF.

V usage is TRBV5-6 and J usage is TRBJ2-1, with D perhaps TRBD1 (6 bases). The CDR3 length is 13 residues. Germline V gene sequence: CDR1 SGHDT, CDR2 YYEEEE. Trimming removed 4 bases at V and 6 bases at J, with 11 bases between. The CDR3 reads CASSLGHFNEQFF. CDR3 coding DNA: TGTGCCAGCAGCCTGGGACATTTCAATGAGCAGTTCTTC.

The DNA for the CDR3 is TGTGCCAGCAGTTTAGCGGGGGCTTTCCCCGTGCGAGATACGCAGTATTTT. This gives the protein CASSLAGAFPVRDTQYF. The rearrangement links TRBV27 to TRBJ2-3, with D tentatively TRBD2 (7 bases). Germline V gives CDR1 MNHEY, CDR2 SMNVEV (reference sequence). CDR3 size: 17 residues. V lost 2 bases and J 5 bases, leaving 20 bases between the germline ends.

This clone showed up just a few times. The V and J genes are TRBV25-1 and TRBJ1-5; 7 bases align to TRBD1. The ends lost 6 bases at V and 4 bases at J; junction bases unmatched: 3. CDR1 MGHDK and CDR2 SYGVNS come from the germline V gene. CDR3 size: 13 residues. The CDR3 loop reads CASSQTGNQPQHF. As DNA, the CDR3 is TGTGCCAGCAGCCAGACAGGGAATCAGCCCCAGCATTTT. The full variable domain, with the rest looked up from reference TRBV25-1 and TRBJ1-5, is EADIYQTPRYLVIGTGKKITLECSQTMGHDKMYWYQQDPGMELHLIHYSYGVNSTEKGDLSSESTVSRIRTEHFPLTLESARPSHTSQYLCASSQTGNQPQHFGDGTRLSIL.

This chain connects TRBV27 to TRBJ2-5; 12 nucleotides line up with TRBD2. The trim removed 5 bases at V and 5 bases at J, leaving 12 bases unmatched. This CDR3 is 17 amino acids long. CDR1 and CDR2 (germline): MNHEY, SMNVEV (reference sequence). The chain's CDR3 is CASSASSSGGAGETQYF. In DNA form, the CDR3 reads TGTGCCAGCAGTGCATCATCTAGCGGGGGGGCCGGTGAGACCCAGTACTTC.

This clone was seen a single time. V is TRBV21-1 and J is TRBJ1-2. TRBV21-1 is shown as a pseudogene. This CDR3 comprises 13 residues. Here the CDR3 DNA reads TGTGCCAGCAGCAGGGAGGCGGCCTATGGCTACACCTTC. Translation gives CASSREAAYGYTF.

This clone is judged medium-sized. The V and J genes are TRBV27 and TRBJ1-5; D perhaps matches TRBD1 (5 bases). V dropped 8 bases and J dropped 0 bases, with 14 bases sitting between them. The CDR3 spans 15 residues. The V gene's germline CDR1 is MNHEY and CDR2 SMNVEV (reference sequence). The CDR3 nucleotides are TGTGCCAGCGAGAAAACAGGTTATAGCAATCAGCCCCAGCATTTT. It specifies CASEKTGYSNQPQHF.

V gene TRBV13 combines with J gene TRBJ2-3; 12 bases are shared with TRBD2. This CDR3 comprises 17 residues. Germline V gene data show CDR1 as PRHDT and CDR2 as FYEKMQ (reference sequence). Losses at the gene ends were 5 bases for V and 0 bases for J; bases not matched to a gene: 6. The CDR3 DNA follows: TGTGCCAGCAGCCCCCGGACTAGCGGGGTTAGCACAGATACGCAGTATTTT. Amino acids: CASSPRTSGVSTDTQYF. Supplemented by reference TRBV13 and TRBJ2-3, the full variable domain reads AAGVIQSPRHLIKEKRETATLKCYPIPRHDTVYWYQQGPGQDPQFLISFYEKMQSDKGSIPDRFSAQQFSDYHSELNMSSLELGDSALYFCASSPRTSGVSTDTQYFGPGTRLTVL.

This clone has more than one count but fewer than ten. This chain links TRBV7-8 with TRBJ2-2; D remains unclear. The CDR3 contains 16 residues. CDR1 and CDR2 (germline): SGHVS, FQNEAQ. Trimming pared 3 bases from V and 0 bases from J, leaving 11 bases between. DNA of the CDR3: TGTGCCAGCAGCTTTGGCGGCGCTACGAACACCGGGGAGCTGTTTTTT. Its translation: CASSFGGATNTGELFF.

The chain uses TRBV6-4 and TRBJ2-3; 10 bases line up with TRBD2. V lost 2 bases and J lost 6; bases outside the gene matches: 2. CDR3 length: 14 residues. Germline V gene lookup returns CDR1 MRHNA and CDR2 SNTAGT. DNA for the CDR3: TGTGCCAGCAGTGACGGTAGCGGGGGGGATACGCAGTATTTT. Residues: CASSDGSGGDTQYF.

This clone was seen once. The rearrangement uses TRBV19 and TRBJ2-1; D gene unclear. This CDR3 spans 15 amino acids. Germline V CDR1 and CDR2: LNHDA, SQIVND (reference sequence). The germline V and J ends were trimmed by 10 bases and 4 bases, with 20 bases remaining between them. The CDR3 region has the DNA TGTGCCATCGGGTGTCCCCCAGTCGCTTACAATGAGCAGTTCTTC. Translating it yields CAIGCPPVAYNEQFF.

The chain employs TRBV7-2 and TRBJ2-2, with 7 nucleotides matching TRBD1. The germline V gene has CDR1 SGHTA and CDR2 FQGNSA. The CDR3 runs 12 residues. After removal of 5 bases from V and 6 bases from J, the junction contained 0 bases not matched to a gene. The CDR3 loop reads CASSQGAGELFF. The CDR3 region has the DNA TGTGCCAGCAGCCAGGGGGCCGGGGAGCTGTTTTTT.

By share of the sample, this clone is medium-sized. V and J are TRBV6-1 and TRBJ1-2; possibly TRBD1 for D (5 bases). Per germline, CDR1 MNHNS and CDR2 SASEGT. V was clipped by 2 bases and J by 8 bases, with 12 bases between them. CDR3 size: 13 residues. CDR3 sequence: CASSELETVGYTF. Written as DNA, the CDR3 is TGTGCCAGCAGTGAACTCGAGACAGTAGGCTACACCTTC.

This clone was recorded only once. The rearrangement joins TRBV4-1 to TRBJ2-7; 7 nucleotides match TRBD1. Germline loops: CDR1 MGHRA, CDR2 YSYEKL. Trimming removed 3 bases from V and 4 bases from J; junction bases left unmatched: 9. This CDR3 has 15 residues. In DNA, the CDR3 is TGCGCCAGCAGCCACCAGCTGACAGGGATATACGAGCAGTACTTC. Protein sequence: CASSHQLTGIYEQYF.

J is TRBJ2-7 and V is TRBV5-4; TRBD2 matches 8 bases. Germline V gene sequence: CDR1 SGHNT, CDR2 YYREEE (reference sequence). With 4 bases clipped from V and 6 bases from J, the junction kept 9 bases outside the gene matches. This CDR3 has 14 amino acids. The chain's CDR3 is CASSRSGLAPEQYF. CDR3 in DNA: TGTGCCAGCAGCCGATCCGGACTAGCTCCCGAGCAGTACTTC.

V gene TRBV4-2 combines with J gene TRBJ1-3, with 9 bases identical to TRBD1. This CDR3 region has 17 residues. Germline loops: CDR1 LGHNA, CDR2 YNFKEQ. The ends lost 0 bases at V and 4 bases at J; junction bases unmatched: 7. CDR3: CASSQDRRDRVGNTIYF. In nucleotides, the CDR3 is TGTGCCAGCAGCCAAGATAGGCGGGACAGGGTCGGAAACACCATATATTTT.

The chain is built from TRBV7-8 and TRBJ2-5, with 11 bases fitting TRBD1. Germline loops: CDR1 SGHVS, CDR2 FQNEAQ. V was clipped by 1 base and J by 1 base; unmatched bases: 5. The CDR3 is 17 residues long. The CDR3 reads CASSLGGTGGLQETQYF. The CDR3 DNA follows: TGTGCCAGCAGCTTAGGAGGGACAGGGGGGCTCCAAGAGACCCAGTACTTC.

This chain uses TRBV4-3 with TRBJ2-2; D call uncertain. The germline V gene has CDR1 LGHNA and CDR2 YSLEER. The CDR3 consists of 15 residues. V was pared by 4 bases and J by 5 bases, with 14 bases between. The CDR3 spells CASSRYYDGTGELFF. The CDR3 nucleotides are TGCGCCAGCAGCCGGTATTATGACGGGACCGGGGAGCTGTTTTTT.